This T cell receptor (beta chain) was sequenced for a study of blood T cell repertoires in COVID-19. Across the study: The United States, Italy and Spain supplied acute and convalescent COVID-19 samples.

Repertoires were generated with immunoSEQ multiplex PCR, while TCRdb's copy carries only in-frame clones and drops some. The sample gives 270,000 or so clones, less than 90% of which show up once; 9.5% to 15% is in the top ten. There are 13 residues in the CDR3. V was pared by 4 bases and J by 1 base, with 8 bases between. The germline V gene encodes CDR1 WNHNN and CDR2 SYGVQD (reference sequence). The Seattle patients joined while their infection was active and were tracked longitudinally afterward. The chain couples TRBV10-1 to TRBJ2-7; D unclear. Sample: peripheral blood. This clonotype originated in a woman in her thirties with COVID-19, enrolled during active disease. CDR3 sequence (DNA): TGCGCCAGCAGTGTATCAGTTTCCTACGAGCAGTACTTC. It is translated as CASSVSVSYEQYF.